The entry below describes one TCR beta chain. Its antigen remains unknown. These data belong to a study of shared clonotypes between healthy human individuals. Whole-study results and caveats: Relative to clonotypes present in all four donors, those not shared had lower generation probabilities. The study drew on few donors, limiting represented genetic and exposure-history diversity.

It was at deep level that the assay was run. Each subset's genomic DNA was split evenly across several immunoSEQ plates. Clones were read by immunoSEQ multiplex PCR, and TCRdb kept only the in-frame ones, dropping some. The repertoire includes under 550,000 clones, approximately 95% of them detected once, and about 0.064% sits in the top ten. V was trimmed by 0 bases and J by 3 bases, leaving 9 bases between them. The CDR3 contains 14 residues. Germline V gene data show CDR1 as SGDLS and CDR2 as YYNGEE. The chain has TRBV9 and TRBJ1-2; D unresolved. The TCR sequence derives from a woman aged 25-40 years in good health. Material for sequencing was naive CD4+ T cells sorted from blood. Subset reported: CD45RA+ positively selected. The CDR3, as DNA: TGTGCCAGCAGCGTAGCCAGCTCCTACTATGGCTACACCTTC. Translating gives CASSVASSYYGYTF.